These 10 T cell receptor beta chains were sequenced from one sample in a study of T cell responses to AZD1222 COVID-19 vaccine. Generated by immunoSEQ multiplex PCR, the TCRdb table keeps only in-frame clones and is missing some. The sample consists of 150,000 or so clones, around nine tenths of them appearing once. Source: peripheral blood, taken on day 0 of AZD1222 vaccination. The receptors shown here come from an adult in good health.

The chain is built from TRBV13 and TRBJ2-1; possibly TRBD2 for D (5 bases). Trimming cost V 5 bases and J 8 bases, with 10 bases left between them. Germline values: CDR1 PRHDT, CDR2 FYEKMQ (reference sequence). The CDR3 loop spans 12 amino acids. CDR3 DNA sequence: TGTGCCAGCAGCCTAGCTAGGTATGAGCAGTTCTTC. It is translated as CASSLARYEQFF.

The chain recombines TRBV19 with TRBJ1-5; a weak D match, TRBD1 (5 bases). The CDR3 consists of 13 residues. The germline V gene has CDR1 LNHDA and CDR2 SQIVND (reference sequence). Trimming stripped 3 bases from V and 5 bases from J, with 8 bases between. This chain's CDR3 is CASSIREDQPQHF. The CDR3 DNA reads TGTGCCAGTAGTATCAGGGAAGATCAGCCCCAGCATTTT.

The chain couples TRBV29-1 to TRBJ2-7, with D tentatively TRBD1 (6 bases). V lost 3 bases to trimming and J lost 2 bases, with 20 bases between them. Germline V gene sequence: CDR1 SQVTM, CDR2 ANQGSEA. The CDR3 sequence is 16 residues long. CDR3 region: CSVEGQGQKIPYEQYF. The CDR3 DNA reads as TGCAGCGTTGAGGGGCAGGGGCAAAAGATCCCCTACGAGCAGTACTTC.

The chain carries TRBV18 and TRBJ1-2; perhaps TRBD1 as D (6 bases). The length of the CDR3 is 18 residues. The V gene lost 4 bases and the J gene lost 4 bases, with 25 bases spanning the gap. Germline values: CDR1 KGHSH, CDR2 LQKENI. The CDR3 is CASSLGGPFSHQGYGYTF. CDR3 sequence (DNA): TGTGCCAGCTCACTGGGGGGGCCCTTCTCCCATCAAGGCTATGGCTACACCTTC.

The V and J genes are TRBV6-6 and TRBJ1-3; no definite D call. V was clipped by 3 bases and J by 2 bases, with 11 bases between them. Germline CDR1 and CDR2: MNHNY and SVGAGI (reference sequence). The CDR3 consists of 15 residues. The CDR3 sequence is CASSYSGGTGNTIYF. CDR3 DNA: TGTGCCAGCAGTTATTCAGGAGGAACTGGAAACACCATATATTTT.

A note on this clone: Its ends do not fully match the called genes, so a read error is possible. V gene TRBV6-5 combines with J gene TRBJ1-4, with a tentative D call TRBD1 (6 bases). This CDR3 region has 14 residues. Germline CDR1 MNHEY, CDR2 SVGAGI. This chain's CDR3 is CASTYRAINEKLFF. CDR3 in DNA: TGTGCCAGCACTTACAGGGCGATTAATGAAAAACTGTTTTTT.

V usage is TRBV7-9 and J usage is TRBJ2-2; TRBD1 agrees at 8 bases. Germline lookup yields CDR1 SEHNR and CDR2 FQNEAQ (reference sequence). This CDR3 has 16 residues. Trimming at V came to 6 bases and at J to 1 base, leaving 7 bases not matched to a gene. The CDR3 region has the DNA TGTGCCAGCAGTTCCCAGGGGGCGTTGAACACCGGGGAGCTGTTTTTT. It is translated as CASSSQGALNTGELFF.

The chain carries TRBV27 and TRBJ1-4, with 7 bases matching TRBD1. With V trimmed by 10 bases and J by 5 bases, 4 bases remained unmatched. The CDR3 is made up of 12 amino acids. The V gene's germline CDR1 is MNHEY and CDR2 SMNVEV (reference sequence). This chain's CDR3 is CATSGGNEKLFF. The CDR3 DNA sequence: TGTGCCACCTCAGGGGGAAATGAAAAACTGTTTTTT.

This sequence joins TRBV10-3 and TRBJ1-1, with 8 bases matching TRBD1. Germline CDR1 and CDR2: ENHRY and SYGVKD. CDR3 length equals 15 residues. The V and J ends lost 6 bases and 4 bases, in that order; junction bases with no gene match: 10. Written as DNA, the CDR3 is TGTGCCATCAGGGGGACAGGCGAAATGGGCACTGAAGCTTTCTTT. Protein product: CAIRGTGEMGTEAFF.

This clone occurred a few times. The J gene is TRBJ2-7, the V gene TRBV7-6; a weak D match, TRBD2 (6 bases). Germline-derived CDR1 and CDR2 are SGHVS and FNYEAQ. V lost 5 bases to trimming and J lost 2 bases, with 13 bases between them. The CDR3 is 14 residues long. CDR3 residues: CASSAGGKAYEQYF. CDR3 coding DNA: TGTGCCAGCAGCGCCGGCGGGAAGGCCTACGAGCAGTACTTC.